Listed below are T cell receptor beta chains from one sample, sequenced in a study of blood T cell repertoires in COVID-19. Sequencing used immunoSEQ multiplex PCR; TCRdb keeps in-frame clones, though not all of them. The sample shows a few hundred thousand clones, roughly 90% of them seen only once. The sequenced material came from peripheral blood. These receptors originate from a man aged 18 to 29 with active or convalescent COVID-19. Both conserved end residues are part of each CDR3. A D gene is named only where the DNA matches it firmly. The size of a clone is reported for some rows only, either as once, few or many, or as a class for expanded clones.

V gene	clone size	D gene	J gene	CDR3 DNA	CDR3 protein
TRBV29-1	-	TRBD2	TRBJ2-7	TGCAGCGTTCGGGGGGGAGTCGGCTCCTACGAGCAGTACTTC	CSVRGGVGSYEQYF
TRBV5-1	-	-	TRBJ1-1	TGCGCCAGCAGTGCAGGGATCGTAGACACTGAAGCTTTCTTT	CASSAGIVDTEAFF
TRBV5-6	-	TRBD2	TRBJ2-2	TGTGCCAGCAGCTTGGACGCGGGGGGCCCCGGGGAGCTGTTTTTT	CASSLDAGGPGELFF
TRBV5-6	-	-	TRBJ2-7	TGTGCCAGCAGCTTGGCGGGACTTTACGAGCAGTACTTC	CASSLAGLYEQYF
TRBV4-3	-	-	TRBJ1-1	TGCGCCAGCAGCCAAGAGGGGCCAACCTCAGAGAAGGACACTGAAGCTTTCTTT	CASSQEGPTSEKDTEAFF
TRBV6-2/TRBV6-3	-	TRBD1	TRBJ2-7	TGTGCCAGTAGTTATGGAACAGGGGTTCCCACCTACGAGCAGTACTTC	CASSYGTGVPTYEQYF
TRBV2	-	TRBD2	TRBJ2-5	TGTGCCAGCAGTCCACTAGCGGGGGGCCCCAGGGCCCAGTACTTC	CASSPLAGGPRAQYF
TRBV28	-	TRBD1	TRBJ1-2	TGTGCCAGCAGTTTATTGGACACAGGGGGCTGGGGCTACACCTTC	CASSLLDTGGWGYTF
TRBV6-5	-	-	TRBJ1-5	TGTGCCAGCAGACAGGGAGCACTTAGCAATCAGCCCCAGCATTTT	CASRQGALSNQPQHF
TRBV5-4	-	-	TRBJ1-1	TGTGCCAGCAGCATAGCTCTTCACCGGACACACACTGAAGCTTTCTTT	CASSIALHRTHTEAFF
TRBV7-6	-	TRBD1	TRBJ1-1	TGTGCCAGCAGCTTAGCGCTCTCCAGGGGGGCCCAAGCTTTCTTT	CASSLALSRGAQAFF
TRBV19	few	-	TRBJ2-2	TGTGCCAGTAGCACTCCTTCCGGCAGGGCCGTCACCGGGGAGCTGTTTTTT	CASSTPSGRAVTGELFF
TRBV14	-	-	TRBJ1-2	TGTGCCAGCAGCCAAGGCGGTGCTAAGCCGAACTATGGCTACACCTTC	CASSQGGAKPNYGYTF
TRBV7-6	-	-	TRBJ2-1	TGTGCCAGCAGCTCCCCGACTAGAGTGAATGAGCAGTTCTTC	CASSSPTRVNEQFF
TRBV4-3	-	-	TRBJ1-4	TGCGCCAGCAGCCGATTCCCGAGGGGGTCAACTAATGAAAAACTGTTTTTT	CASSRFPRGSTNEKLFF
TRBV3-1/TRBV3-2	-	TRBD2	TRBJ2-3	TGTGCCAGCAGCCAAAGAGGTGCGGGGGGCACAGATACGCAGTATTTT	CASSQRGAGGTDTQYF
TRBV25-1	once	-	TRBJ2-5	TGTGCCAGCAGTTCCAGGGGGGCCGGCTGGGAGACCCAGTACTTC	CASSSRGAGWETQYF
TRBV19	-	-	TRBJ1-1	TGTGCCAGTAGTATTATGGGGGGGCCGGACAGCATATACACTGAAGCTTTCTTT	CASSIMGGPDSIYTEAFF
TRBV11-2	-	TRBD1	TRBJ2-7	TGTGCCAGCAGCCCGTCCCGGGACAGGGACGAGCAGTACTTC	CASSPSRDRDEQYF
TRBV6-5	-	-	TRBJ1-5	TGTGCCAGCACGCCTGCACAGATGGGGGCTCAGCCCCAGCATTTT	CASTPAQMGAQPQHF
TRBV3-1/TRBV3-2	-	TRBD2	TRBJ2-5	TGTGCCAGCAGCCGGAGACTAGCGGGGGGGCCCGCTGAGAAGACCCAGTACTTC	CASSRRLAGGPAEKTQYF
TRBV28	many	-	TRBJ2-1	TGTGCCAGCAGTTTATCCGGGATTCACAATGAGCAGTTCTTC	CASSLSGIHNEQFF
TRBV6-5	few	-	TRBJ1-6	TGTGCCAGCAGCCGAGCTACAGGGAACTCACCCCTCCACTTT	CASSRATGNSPLHF
TRBV27	-	TRBD2	TRBJ2-3	TGTGCCAGCAGTCGGACTAGCGGGGTCTTAGATACGCAGTATTTT	CASSRTSGVLDTQYF
TRBV4-3	few	TRBD1	TRBJ1-1	TGCGCCAGCAGCCACGAGACAGGGTCATTTGAAGCTTTCTTT	CASSHETGSFEAFF
TRBV3-1/TRBV3-2	-	-	TRBJ1-3	TGTGCCAGCAGCCAGACTTTGAGGAGAGGAAACACCATATATTTT	CASSQTLRRGNTIYF
TRBV12-3/TRBV12-4	-	TRBD1	TRBJ2-3	TGTGCCAGCAGACAGGGGGCGCGGGATACGCAGTATTTT	CASRQGARDTQYF